One and the same sample provided the 27 T cell receptor beta chains below, sequenced in a study of blood T cell repertoires in COVID-19. Here immunoSEQ multiplex PCR was the method, and the copy in TCRdb shows in-frame clones only, minus some. This table holds 200,000 to 300,000 clones, under 90% found once. The sample was peripheral blood. These receptors originate from a human donor in a cohort sampled during active COVID-19.

V usage is TRBV13 and J usage is TRBJ2-1, with TRBD2 identical over 9 bases. Germline CDR1 and CDR2: PRHDT and FYEKMQ (reference sequence). Losses at the gene ends were 4 bases for V and 0 bases for J; bases not matched to a gene: 13. The CDR3 covers 19 residues. CDR3 in DNA: TGTGCCAGCAGCTCCTTTAGACTAGCGGAAATAAGCTCCTACAATGAGCAGTTCTTC. Amino acid sequence: CASSSFRLAEISSYNEQFF. Complete variable domain (other parts from reference TRBV13 and TRBJ2-1): AAGVIQSPRHLIKEKRETATLKCYPIPRHDTVYWYQQGPGQDPQFLISFYEKMQSDKGSIPDRFSAQQFSDYHSELNMSSLELGDSALYFCASSSFRLAEISSYNEQFFGPGTRLTVL.

This sequence joins TRBV9 and TRBJ2-2; D perhaps matches TRBD1 (6 bases). The CDR3 sequence is 14 residues long. Germline V gene sequence: CDR1 SGDLS, CDR2 YYNGEE. Trimming removed 5 bases at V and 7 bases at J, with 15 bases between. CDR3 nucleotide sequence: TGTGCCAGCAGTGAACAGGGTTTCGGCGGGGAGCTGTTTTTT. Residues: CASSEQGFGGELFF.

The genes are TRBV6-5 and TRBJ1-2; 10 nucleotides line up with TRBD1. Per the germline V gene, CDR1 is MNHEY and CDR2 is SVGAGI. V lost 6 bases, J lost 0 bases, and 4 bases stayed unmatched. This CDR3 has 15 residues. CDR3 in DNA: TGTGCCAGCAGGGGACAGGGGAGTTCTAACTATGGCTACACCTTC. This gives the protein CASRGQGSSNYGYTF.

The chain has TRBV14 and TRBJ2-5, with D perhaps TRBD1 (6 bases). Germline V gives CDR1 SGHDN, CDR2 FVKESK. The germline V and J ends were trimmed by 2 bases and 9 bases, with 16 bases remaining between them. This CDR3 is 14 amino acids long. CDR3 nucleotide sequence: TGTGCCAGCAGCCAAAAGCACACAGGGTGGTCCCAGTACTTC. Translating gives CASSQKHTGWSQYF.

V usage is TRBV11-2 and J usage is TRBJ2-2; tentatively, D is TRBD2 (7 bases). Between the trimmed V and J ends, which lost 5 bases and 4 bases, there was a span of 17 bases. The CDR3 loop spans 16 amino acids. The germline gives CDR1 SGHAT, CDR2 FQNNGV. CDR3 nucleotides: TGTGCCAGCAGCGAGTGGGGGGGGCGTGCCACCGGGGAGCTGTTTTTT. Protein sequence: CASSEWGGRATGELFF.

The rearrangement uses TRBV6-2 or TRBV6-3 and TRBJ2-7, with TRBD1 matching 8 bases. V was pared by 6 bases and J by 3 bases, with 7 bases of the junction left unmatched. The CDR3 consists of 14 residues. CDR1 is MNHEY and CDR2 is SVGEGT in the germline V gene. The CDR3: CASSRPGQVYEQYF. The CDR3 DNA is TGTGCCAGCAGCCGACCGGGACAGGTCTACGAGCAGTACTTC.

The chain recombines TRBV3-1 (or the pseudogene TRBV3-2) with TRBJ1-2; possible D gene TRBD1, 5 bases. This CDR3 comprises 13 residues. Germline CDR1 reads LGHDT; CDR2 reads YNNKEL (reference sequence). Trimming removed 4 bases at V and 1 base at J, with 7 bases between. CDR3: CASSLTVNYGYTF. The CDR3 nucleotides read TGTGCCAGCAGCCTGACAGTTAACTATGGCTACACCTTC.

As concerns this clone: A read error may produce the germline difference seen at one junction end. The V and J genes are TRBV3-1 (or the pseudogene TRBV3-2) and TRBJ2-5; 10 nucleotides match TRBD2. There are 15 residues in the CDR3. The germline V gene has CDR1 LGHDT and CDR2 YNNKEL (reference sequence). For the CDR3, the DNA is TGTGCCAGCAGCCAAGCTACAGCGGGAGGGCCCAAGAGGAACTTC. Translated: CASSQATAGGPKRNF.

The rearrangement uses TRBV5-1 and TRBJ2-7, with 10 bases matching TRBD2. The CDR3 has 15 amino acids. Germline assignment: CDR1 SGHRS and CDR2 YFSETQ. Losses at the gene ends were 2 bases for V and 3 bases for J; bases not matched to a gene: 5. This CDR3 reads CASSFTSGKIYEQYF. The CDR3 region has the DNA TGCGCCAGCAGCTTTACTAGCGGGAAGATCTACGAGCAGTACTTC.

This clone was observed a few times. The J gene is TRBJ2-5, the V gene TRBV2, with TRBD2 matching 10 bases. The CDR3 runs 15 residues. Germline assignment: CDR1 SNHLY and CDR2 FYNNEI. The V gene end was trimmed by 8 bases and the J gene end by 2 bases; junction bases not matched to a gene: 8. In DNA form, the CDR3 reads TGTGCCAGCGGATTTAGCGGGGGGTATCAAGAGACCCAGTACTTC. Protein product: CASGFSGGYQETQYF. The whole variable domain, filled in from reference TRBV2 and TRBJ2-5, reads EPEVTQTPSHQVTQMGQEVILRCVPISNHLYFYWYRQILGQKVEFLVSFYNNEISEKSEIFDDQFSVERPDGSNFTLKIRSTKLEDSAMYFCASGFSGGYQETQYFGPGTRLLVL.

This rearrangement joins TRBV7-9 to TRBJ2-5; D is possibly TRBD2 (5 bases). The CDR3 covers 14 residues. The V end was cut by 8 bases, the J end by 4 bases, with 17 bases between. The germline gives CDR1 SEHNR, CDR2 FQNEAQ (reference sequence). Here the CDR3 DNA reads TGTGCCAGCGCGGAATGGGAGCCCGGAGAGACCCAGTACTTC. It encodes CASAEWEPGETQYF.

This clone was seen a single time. This rearrangement joins TRBV5-4 to TRBJ2-5; 10 bases are shared with TRBD1. Trimming cost V 4 bases and J 6 bases; bases outside gene matches: 6. Germline CDR1 reads SGHNT; CDR2 reads YYREEE (reference sequence). CDR3 length: 14 amino acids. The CDR3 bases are TGTGCCAGCAGCAACCGGACAGGGGGTCAGACCCAGTACTTC. Protein sequence: CASSNRTGGQTQYF.

V gene TRBV5-1 combines with J gene TRBJ2-2, with D possibly matching TRBD1 (5 bases). The CDR3 runs 15 residues. Trimming took 0 bases from V and 4 from J, leaving 10 bases between them. Germline CDR1 is SGHRS and CDR2 is YFSETQ. CDR3 loop: CASSLDQGSTGELFF. The DNA of the CDR3 is TGCGCCAGCAGCTTGGACCAGGGTTCCACCGGGGAGCTGTTTTTT. The whole variable domain, remainder taken from reference TRBV5-1 and TRBJ2-2, is KAGVTQTPRYLIKTRGQQVTLSCSPISGHRSVSWYQQTPGQGLQFLFEYFSETQRNKGNFPGRFSGRQFSNSRSEMNVSTLELGDSALYLCASSLDQGSTGELFFGEGSRLTVL.

This clone was found a few times. V and J are TRBV29-1 and TRBJ2-3; possible D gene TRBD1, 7 bases. Germline V gene sequence: CDR1 SQVTM, CDR2 ANQGSEA. The CDR3 is made up of 14 amino acids. V lost 4 bases and J lost 3, with 14 bases in between. The CDR3 spells CSVARGEWTDTQYF. CDR3 nucleotide sequence: TGCAGCGTTGCCAGGGGGGAGTGGACAGATACGCAGTATTTT.

This chain joins TRBV18 and TRBJ1-1; perhaps TRBD1 as D (5 bases). V was shortened by 3 bases and J by 2 bases, with 13 bases between the two germline ends. This CDR3 is 15 amino acids long. Germline assignment: CDR1 KGHSH and CDR2 LQKENI. The DNA of the CDR3 is TGTGCCAGCTCACCCTATTCCGGGGGAAACACTGAAGCTTTCTTT. Residues: CASSPYSGGNTEAFF.

V gene TRBV6-1 combines with J gene TRBJ2-7; D unresolved. Germline V gives CDR1 MNHNS, CDR2 SASEGT. The CDR3 contains 12 residues. The CDR3 loop reads CATGDNSYEQYF. The CDR3 DNA reads as TGTGCTACCGGCGACAACTCCTACGAGCAGTACTTC.

This chain joins TRBV10-3 and TRBJ2-3, with TRBD2 matching over 8 bases. The CDR3 is made up of 15 amino acids. Germline trimming cut 4 bases from V and 1 base from J; bases unmatched to any gene: 4. Per germline, CDR1 ENHRY and CDR2 SYGVKD. Here the CDR3 reads CAISGDSGGTDTQYF. CDR3 in DNA: TGTGCCATCAGTGGTGATAGCGGGGGCACAGATACGCAGTATTTT.

The J gene is TRBJ1-2, the V gene TRBV12-3 or TRBV12-4; TRBD1 matches 7 bases. The CDR3 has 13 residues. With V trimmed by 9 bases and J by 2 bases, 6 bases remained unmatched. Written as DNA, the CDR3 is TGTGCCAGTCGACGGGACAGCAACTATGGCTACACCTTC. Its protein is CASRRDSNYGYTF.

The chain has TRBV18 and TRBJ2-7; D is unresolved. CDR3 length: 14 residues. V was trimmed by 4 bases and J by 2 bases, leaving 12 bases between them. CDR1 and CDR2 (germline): KGHSH, LQKENI. CDR3 bases: TGTGCCAGCTCACTTAGTCTCCGCACCTACGAGCAGTACTTC. Translation: CASSLSLRTYEQYF.

The V gene is TRBV5-5, the J gene TRBJ2-7; D is ambiguous. Trimming shortened V by 3 bases and J by 4 bases, and 5 bases separated the two germline ends. Germline values: CDR1 SGHKS, CDR2 YYEKEE (reference sequence). The CDR3 runs 11 residues. DNA of the CDR3: TGTGCCAGCAGCTCCACTTACGAGCAGTACTTC. This translates into CASSSTYEQYF.

This sequence joins TRBV14 and TRBJ2-2, with a weak D call TRBD1 (6 bases). The germline V and J ends were trimmed by 3 bases and 9 bases, with 20 bases remaining between them. The length of the CDR3 is 16 residues. CDR1 is SGHDN, CDR2 FVKESK, per germline. The DNA for the CDR3 is TGTGCCAGCAGCCATAACAATCTAGGGACAAACCGGGAGCTGTTTTTT. Encoded protein: CASSHNNLGTNRELFF.

The chain uses TRBV27 and TRBJ2-1; 12 bases are a match to TRBD2. Germline lookup yields CDR1 MNHEY and CDR2 SMNVEV (reference sequence). V trimming: 10 bases; J trimming: 6 bases; junction bases outside the gene matches: 16. This CDR3 region has 17 residues. The CDR3 loop reads CATTTSGSLLGVNEQFF. CDR3 DNA sequence: TGTGCCACCACGACTAGCGGGAGCCTTTTGGGGGTCAATGAGCAGTTCTTC.

The CDR3 nucleotides read TGTGCCAGCAGTACAGGGTTAAGGGGTGAAAAACTGTTTTTT. This encodes CASSTGLRGEKLFF. J is TRBJ1-4 and V is TRBV6-6, with D tentatively TRBD1 (6 bases). There are 14 residues in the CDR3. The V and J ends lost 5 bases and 7 bases respectively, with 14 bases between them. Germline loops: CDR1 MNHNY, CDR2 SVGAGI (reference sequence).

This clone was seen just once. J is TRBJ2-5 and V is TRBV28, with a weak D call TRBD1 (6 bases). This CDR3 comprises 15 residues. V was shortened by 8 bases and J by 5 bases, with 21 bases between the two germline ends. Germline CDR1 reads MDHEN; CDR2 reads SYDVKM. CDR3: CASVGSGHTGETQYF. CDR3 nucleotides: TGTGCCAGCGTTGGTTCGGGACACACTGGGGAGACCCAGTACTTC.

The V gene is TRBV25-1, the J gene TRBJ2-3; 8 nucleotides agree with TRBD2. J was trimmed by 0 bases and V by 8 bases; bases with no gene match: 7. CDR1 MGHDK and CDR2 SYGVNS come from the germline V gene. The CDR3 loop spans 15 amino acids. As DNA, the CDR3 is TGTGCCAGCTCACAGCGGGAGATTAGCACAGATACGCAGTATTTT. This codes for CASSQREISTDTQYF.

The V gene is TRBV19, the J gene TRBJ1-1; 10 positions agree with TRBD1. Germline V gives CDR1 LNHDA, CDR2 SQIVND (reference sequence). V was pared by 3 bases and J by 1 base, with 5 bases of the junction left unmatched. The CDR3 totals 16 residues. CDR3 coding DNA: TGTGCCAGTAGTATGCACCGGGACAGGGGGAACACTGAAGCTTTCTTT. Amino acid sequence: CASSMHRDRGNTEAFF. Full variable domain (remainder filled in from reference TRBV19 and TRBJ1-1): DGGITQSPKYLFRKEGQNVTLSCEQNLNHDAMYWYRQDPGQGLRLIYYSQIVNDFQKGDIAEGYSVSREKKESFPLTVTSAQKNPTAFYLCASSMHRDRGNTEAFFGQGTRLTVV.

This clone was detected only a few times. The chain carries TRBV10-3 and TRBJ2-3, with 8 bases matching TRBD1. The CDR3 runs 16 residues. The junction had 10 bases not matched to a gene; V was cut back by 5 bases and J by 3 bases. Germline V CDR1 and CDR2: ENHRY, SYGVKD. CDR3 sequence (DNA): TGTGCCATCAGTTTAGGCGGACAGGGACCGACAGATACGCAGTATTTT. This sequence encodes CAISLGGQGPTDTQYF.